This T cell receptor (beta chain) was captured by sequencing in a study of cytotoxic CD8 clonotypes in ibrutinib-treated CLL (dated by TCRdb to 2020 to 2022). Background on the whole study: In this cohort, some 14 patients were treatment-naive and some 10 were relapsed/refractory, while some 17 had unmutated IGHV. Responses were partial in around 25 patients and complete in 2; after median about 5.5 years follow-up, approximately 15 stayed in remission and 12 progressed. Samples averaged about 260,000 productive templates and 94,082 productive rearrangements. Cryopreserved peripheral blood mononuclear cells were collected before treatment, at response, and at either disease progression or sustained remission. Of the approximately 86 participants in the trial, about two dozen had longitudinal samples available. Samples at response were collected after a median of 12 months of treatment, with a range of roughly 6 to 36 months. All remission and progressive disease samples were collected while patients were still receiving ibrutinib. Results the study describes overall, beyond this receptor: At ibrutinib response clonality went up, during sustained remission it held steady, and at progression it dropped back toward baseline. Baseline clonality was found to be higher than that of age-matched healthy donors and was strongly correlated with circulating CD8+ T-cell counts. Sampling times were not matched between sustained-remission and progressing patients, and lymph node repertoires were not studied. Public clonotypes were rare and either contracted or stayed stable during treatment, and the rise in clonality at ibrutinib response reflected the expansion of private clonotypes.

Each clonotype received, on average, about 10x coverage in deep resolution sequencing performed on a MiSeq, where the target depth lay between 1 in 1 million and 1 in 200,000 T cells. TCR beta libraries were generated with the immunoSEQ hsTCRB Kit. The study's own analysis went as follows. The data were analyzed with ImmunoSEQ Analyzer and ImmunoSEQ Data Assistant, and V, D and J gene assignments followed IMGT definitions. Clonality, which ranges from 0 to 1, was calculated as one minus the normalized Shannon entropy of productive rearrangement frequencies. Only overrepresented clonotypes making up at least 0.05% of each patient's repertoire were included in the public clonotype analysis. More than ten repertoires from age-matched healthy donors, obtained from immuneACCESS, served as clonality controls. Held by TCRdb, this immuneACCESS table contains in-frame sequences only and omits some clones. Under half of the omission traces to an unresolved V gene where checked; the cause of the rest is unknown. V and J calls and clone size follow that table, whereas D and trimming were derived from the DNA. The sample table holds 160,000 or so clones, of which 81% were seen once. The ten largest make up roughly 2% of the sample.

Comment on this clone: Its cognate antigen has yet to be identified. The record has no base qualities; no much larger clone is one base away.

According to the study, the label for this sample's time point signals: about 11 months on ibrutinib. For TCR beta library preparation, roughly 2 micrograms of genomic DNA were extracted from the cryopreserved PBMCs. High-throughput TCR beta sequencing was performed on longitudinal blood samples from CLL patients receiving ibrutinib monotherapy. Patients were enrolled in a phase 2 open-label single-center ibrutinib monotherapy trial. The receptor was derived from a human donor with chronic lymphocytic leukemia. The material was PBMCs, obtained after 12 months of ibrutinib treatment.

The bases are TGCGCCAGCAGCACCCGGAGGACATACAATGAGCAGTTCTTC. Its protein is CASSTRRTYNEQFF. This chain is built from TRBV5-1 and TRBJ2-1, with the D call perhaps TRBD1 or TRBD2, as 5 bases match in each case. The CDR3 runs 14 amino acids, cysteine and phenylalanine included. Of all the DNA, just the CDR3 is kept, 42 bases in frame from base 1. V is reduced by 4 bases and J by 4 bases, leaving a spacing of 12 bases between them. The germline V gene provides CDR1 SGHRS and CDR2 YFSETQ.